This T cell receptor (beta chain) was identified in a study of T cell changes during pregnancy in multiple sclerosis (dated by TCRdb to about 2019). Study-wide context: In women with multiple sclerosis, the researchers looked at how the T cell repertoire shifted as pregnancy progressed.

This clone has a handful of counts. Its antigen specificity is not known. The sample holds no much larger clone one base away, and base qualities are not on file. The library was generated by the immunoSEQ multiplex PCR assay. Held by TCRdb, this immuneACCESS table contains in-frame sequences only and omits some clones. Under half of the omission traces to an unresolved V gene where checked; the cause of the rest is unknown. Here the sample has 43,000 or so clones; roughly 93% occur a single time. Approximately 1.3% of the sample rests with the top ten. The sequencing input was PBMCs (not recorded whether the cells were cultured). The clonotype originates from a female donor with multiple sclerosis, enrolled in a pregnancy study.

The CDR3 sequence is CATSFLDSSNQPQHF. The nucleotide sequence reads TGTGCCACCTCCTTTCTAGACAGTAGCAATCAGCCCCAGCATTTT. The chain is assembled from TRBV6-1 and TRBJ1-5, with a tentative D gene TRBD1 over 5 matching bases. Via the germline V gene, CDR1 is MNHNS and CDR2 SASEGT. V sheds 10 bases and J sheds 0 bases, leaving 16 bases between their ends. The CDR3 sequence holds 15 residues, the cysteine and phenylalanine included. Only CDR3 DNA is held: 45 bases, read in frame from base 1.